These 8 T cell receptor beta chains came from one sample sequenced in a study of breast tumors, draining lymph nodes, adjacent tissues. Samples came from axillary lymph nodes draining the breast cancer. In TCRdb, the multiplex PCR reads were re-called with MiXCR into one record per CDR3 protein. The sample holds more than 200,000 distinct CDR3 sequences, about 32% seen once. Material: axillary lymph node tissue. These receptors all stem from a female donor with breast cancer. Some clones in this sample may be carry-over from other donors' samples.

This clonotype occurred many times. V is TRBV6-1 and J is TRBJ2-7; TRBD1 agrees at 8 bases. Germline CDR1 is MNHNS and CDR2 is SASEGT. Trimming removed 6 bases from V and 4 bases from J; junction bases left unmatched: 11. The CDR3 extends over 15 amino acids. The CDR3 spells CASRGFNRDRYEQYF. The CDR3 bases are TGTGCCAGCAGGGGATTCAACCGGGACAGGTACGAGCAGTACTTC.

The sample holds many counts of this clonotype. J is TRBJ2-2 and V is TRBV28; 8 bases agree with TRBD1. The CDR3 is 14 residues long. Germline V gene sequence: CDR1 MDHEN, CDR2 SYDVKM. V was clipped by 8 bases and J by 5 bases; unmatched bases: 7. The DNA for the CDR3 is TGTGCCAGCTCGCGACAGGGGTTTACCGGGGAGCTGTTTTTT. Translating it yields CASSRQGFTGELFF.

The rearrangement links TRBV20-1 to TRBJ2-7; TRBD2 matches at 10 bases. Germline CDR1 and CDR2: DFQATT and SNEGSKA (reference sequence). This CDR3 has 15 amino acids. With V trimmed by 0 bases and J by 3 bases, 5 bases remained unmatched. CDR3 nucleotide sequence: TGCAGTGCTAGAGAGTGGCGACTAGCGGGCTACGAGCAGTACTTC. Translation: CSAREWRLAGYEQYF.

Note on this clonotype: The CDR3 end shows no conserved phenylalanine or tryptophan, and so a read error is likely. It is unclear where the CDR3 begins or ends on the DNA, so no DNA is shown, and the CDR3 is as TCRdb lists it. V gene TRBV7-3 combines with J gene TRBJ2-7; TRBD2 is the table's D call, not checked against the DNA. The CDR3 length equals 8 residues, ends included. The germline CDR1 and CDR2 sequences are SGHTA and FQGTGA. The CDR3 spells CASSYLAG.

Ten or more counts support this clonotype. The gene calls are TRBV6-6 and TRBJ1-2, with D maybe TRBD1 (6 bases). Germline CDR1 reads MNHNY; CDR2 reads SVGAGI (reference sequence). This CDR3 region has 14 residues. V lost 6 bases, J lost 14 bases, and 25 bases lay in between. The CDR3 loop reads CASRSGDAVWGTTF. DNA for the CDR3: TGTGCCAGCAGGTCTGGGGACGCTGTTTGGGGGACAACCTTC.

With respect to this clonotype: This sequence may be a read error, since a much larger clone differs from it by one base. CDR3 sequence: CSALRDARNPPQHF. DNA of the CDR3: TGCAGTGCTCTTCGGGACGCCCGCAATCCGCCCCAGCATTTT. This chain uses TRBV20-1 with TRBJ1-5; D is possibly TRBD1 (5 bases). Germline V gene sequence: CDR1 DFQATT, CDR2 SNEGSKA (reference sequence). The CDR3 is made up of 14 amino acids.

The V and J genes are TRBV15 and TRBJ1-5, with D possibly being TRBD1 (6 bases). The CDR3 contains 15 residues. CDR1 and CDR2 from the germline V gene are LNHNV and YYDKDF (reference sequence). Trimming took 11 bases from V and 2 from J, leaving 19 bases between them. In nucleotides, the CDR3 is TGTGCCGCCGGCAGAGAGCGACAGGGCAATCAGCCCCAGCATTTT. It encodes CAAGRERQGNQPQHF. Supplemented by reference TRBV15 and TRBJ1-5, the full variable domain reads DAMVIQNPRYQVTQFGKPVTLSCSQTLNHNVMYWYQQKSSQAPKLLFHYYDKDFNNEADTPDNFQSRRPNTSFCFLDIRSPGLGDTAMYLCAAGRERQGNQPQHFGDGTRLSIL.

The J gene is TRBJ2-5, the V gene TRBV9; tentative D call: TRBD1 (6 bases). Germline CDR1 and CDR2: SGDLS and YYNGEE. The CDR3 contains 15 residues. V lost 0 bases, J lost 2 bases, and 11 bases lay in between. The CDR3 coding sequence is TGTGCCAGCAGCGTAGAGGGGACAATTCAAGAGACCCAGTACTTC. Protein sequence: CASSVEGTIQETQYF.